These T cell receptor beta chains were read from a single sample in a study of cytomegalovirus exposure and HLA in healthy donors. Measured with immunoSEQ multiplex PCR; TCRdb has only the in-frame clones, and not every one. This sample yields about 62,000 clones, of which more than 75% are seen a single time; approximately 1.4% belongs to the top ten. Sequencing input: PBMCs. These receptors came from a man aged 18 to 30 in good health and CMV-seronegative. CDR3s include the opening cysteine and the closing phenylalanine or tryptophan. A D gene is named only where the DNA matches it firmly. Expanded clones are given a class, and other clones once, few, many or no size at all.

>TRBV6-1|.|.|TRBJ1-2
CASSERAGWDGYTF
TGTGCCAGCAGTGAAAGGGCAGGGTGGGATGGCTACACCTTC
>TRBV6-6|TRBD1|.|TRBJ2-2
CASTPGGVKTGELFF
TGTGCCAGCACCCCAGGGGGTGTGAAAACCGGGGAGCTGTTTTTT
>TRBV7-3|.|few|TRBJ2-7
CASSPPGVGEQYF
TGTGCCAGCAGCCCCCCGGGGGTCGGCGAGCAGTACTTC
>TRBV7-9|.|.|TRBJ1-1
CASSLTPPNTGAFF
TGTGCCAGCAGCTTAACCCCGCCCAACACCGGGGCTTTCTTT
>TRBV7-6|.|.|TRBJ2-7
CASSPGGQSYEQYF
TGTGCCAGCAGCCCGGGGGGCCAGTCCTACGAGCAGTACTTC
>TRBV7-9|TRBD1|.|TRBJ1-1
CASSLGQSPTEAFF
TGTGCCAGCAGCTTGGGACAGTCTCCCACTGAAGCTTTCTTT
>TRBV28|.|.|TRBJ2-7
CASSGTPDEQYF
TGTGCCAGCAGCGGGACACCGGACGAGCAGTACTTC
>TRBV12-5|.|once|TRBJ2-3
CASGTVDTQYF
TGTGCTAGTGGTACGGTAGATACGCAGTATTTT
>TRBV4-1|.|.|TRBJ2-2
CASKERATNTGELFF
TGCGCCAGCAAGGAGCGGGCCACGAACACCGGGGAGCTGTTTTTT
>TRBV5-4|TRBD2|.|TRBJ2-3
CASSSLAGVTSTDTQYF
TGTGCCAGCAGCTCACTAGCGGGGGTAACTAGCACAGATACGCAGTATTTT
>TRBV9|TRBD1|.|TRBJ1-5
CASSTGQGEQPQHF
TGTGCCAGCAGCACGGGACAGGGAGAACAGCCCCAGCATTTT
>TRBV7-9|.|.|TRBJ1-2
CASSSQDTPLTNYGYTF
TGTGCCAGCAGCTCGCAGGACACTCCCCTAACTAACTATGGCTACACCTTC
>TRBV11-2|TRBD2|.|TRBJ2-5
CASSSSLTRLAEIQETQYF
TGTGCCAGCAGCTCATCGCTTACTAGACTAGCGGAGATACAAGAGACCCAGTACTTC
>TRBV5-1|.|once|TRBJ1-5
CASSFDGGNQPQHF
TGCGCCAGCAGCTTTGACGGAGGCAATCAGCCCCAGCATTTT
>TRBV4-1|.|.|TRBJ1-5
CASSQETGTYSNQPQHF
TGCGCCAGCAGCCAAGAGACAGGTACATATAGCAATCAGCCCCAGCATTTT
>TRBV13|TRBD1|.|TRBJ2-2
CASSPRGLLDTGELFF
TGTGCCAGCAGCCCGAGGGGGCTTCTGGACACCGGGGAGCTGTTTTTT
>TRBV4-2|.|.|TRBJ1-4
CASSPSRATNEKLFF
TGTGCCAGCAGCCCCTCCCGCGCAACTAATGAAAAACTGTTTTTT
>TRBV13|.|.|TRBJ1-1
CASSLGQGGTEAFF
TGTGCCAGCAGCTTAGGCCAGGGAGGGACTGAAGCTTTCTTT
>TRBV2|.|.|TRBJ1-4
CASSEAGTGEKLFF
TGTGCCAGCAGTGAAGCCGGGACTGGGGAAAAACTGTTTTTT
>TRBV6-6|.|.|TRBJ2-6
CASTPGRLANVLTF
TGTGCCAGCACCCCGGGAAGATTGGCCAACGTCCTGACTTTC
>TRBV6-4|.|.|TRBJ2-2
CASSDSWTANTGELFF
TGTGCCAGCAGTGACTCGTGGACAGCGAACACCGGGGAGCTGTTTTTT
>TRBV28|.|.|TRBJ1-2
CASSFPSYGYTF
TGTGCCAGCAGTTTCCCCAGTTATGGCTACACCTTC
>TRBV10-2|.|.|TRBJ2-7
CASSGGAGYEQYF
TGCGCCAGCAGCGGGGGAGCAGGCTACGAGCAGTACTTC
>TRBV18|TRBD1|.|TRBJ1-3
CASSPGTGLGNTIYF
TGTGCCAGCTCGCCTGGGACAGGTCTAGGAAACACCATATATTTT
>TRBV18|TRBD1|.|TRBJ1-2
CASGTGNGYGYTF
TGTGCCAGCGGGACAGGGAACGGCTATGGCTACACCTTC
>TRBV30|TRBD1|.|TRBJ1-6
CAWSAGTAKYYNSPLHF
TGTGCCTGGAGCGCCGGGACAGCGAAGTACTATAATTCACCCCTCCACTTT
>TRBV29-1|.|.|TRBJ2-2
CSVLRGAGELFF
TGCAGCGTTCTCCGCGGTGCCGGGGAGCTGTTTTTT
>TRBV6-6|TRBD1|few|TRBJ1-5
CASKPDRDDQPQHF
TGTGCCAGCAAACCGGACAGGGACGATCAGCCCCAGCATTTT
>TRBV7-3|.|.|TRBJ2-2
CASSPGLNLAGELFF
TGTGCCAGCAGCCCGGGACTCAATCTCGCCGGGGAGCTGTTTTTT
>TRBV13|.|.|TRBJ1-1
CASSLGGGTEAFF
TGTGCCAGCAGCTTAGGGGGAGGCACTGAAGCTTTCTTT
>TRBV4-2|TRBD2|.|TRBJ2-3
CASSQGLATDTQYF
TGTGCCAGCAGCCAAGGACTAGCCACAGATACGCAGTATTTT
>TRBV6-1|TRBD2|.|TRBJ2-3
CASSEYSGGPGFF
TGTGCCAGCAGTGAATATAGCGGGGGCCCCGGATTTTTT
>TRBV5-1|.|few|TRBJ2-7
CASSLAAVASEQYF
TGCGCCAGCAGCTTGGCCGCTGTTGCGTCCGAGCAGTACTTC
>TRBV4-2|TRBD1|.|TRBJ2-7
CASSQWAGEGAFAEQYF
TGTGCCAGCAGCCAATGGGCTGGAGAGGGGGCCTTCGCCGAGCAGTACTTC
>TRBV7-9|TRBD2|.|TRBJ2-5
CASSLGTSGGPMETQYF
TGTGCCAGCAGCTTAGGGACTAGCGGGGGCCCGATGGAGACCCAGTACTTC
>TRBV21-1|.|.|TRBJ1-2
CASSKVNGQGGYTF
TGTGCCAGCAGCAAAGTGAACGGTCAGGGTGGCTACACCTTC
>TRBV9|TRBD1|.|TRBJ2-3
CASSDGQGAGDTQYF
TGTGCCAGCAGCGACGGACAGGGGGCAGGGGATACGCAGTATTTT
>TRBV25-1|TRBD2|.|TRBJ2-3
CASTPLSGGPDTQYF
TGTGCCAGCACCCCCCTAAGCGGGGGCCCAGATACGCAGTATTTT
>TRBV10-2|.|.|TRBJ2-7
CASRAGPNVYEQYF
TGCGCCAGCAGGGCGGGGCCCAACGTCTACGAGCAGTACTTC
>TRBV30|TRBD1|.|TRBJ1-4
CAWSLGPGQANEKLFF
TGTGCCTGGAGTCTAGGACCGGGACAGGCAAATGAAAAACTGTTTTTT
>TRBV6-4|.|.|TRBJ2-1
CASSDSAGWVEQFF
TGTGCCAGCAGTGACTCGGCGGGGTGGGTTGAGCAGTTCTTC
>TRBV7-6|.|.|TRBJ1-3
CASRPAGNTIYF
TGTGCCAGCAGACCAGCTGGAAACACCATATATTTT
>TRBV30|.|.|TRBJ2-4
CAWSPPEGDIQYF
TGTGCCTGGAGTCCCCCCGAGGGAGACATTCAGTACTTC